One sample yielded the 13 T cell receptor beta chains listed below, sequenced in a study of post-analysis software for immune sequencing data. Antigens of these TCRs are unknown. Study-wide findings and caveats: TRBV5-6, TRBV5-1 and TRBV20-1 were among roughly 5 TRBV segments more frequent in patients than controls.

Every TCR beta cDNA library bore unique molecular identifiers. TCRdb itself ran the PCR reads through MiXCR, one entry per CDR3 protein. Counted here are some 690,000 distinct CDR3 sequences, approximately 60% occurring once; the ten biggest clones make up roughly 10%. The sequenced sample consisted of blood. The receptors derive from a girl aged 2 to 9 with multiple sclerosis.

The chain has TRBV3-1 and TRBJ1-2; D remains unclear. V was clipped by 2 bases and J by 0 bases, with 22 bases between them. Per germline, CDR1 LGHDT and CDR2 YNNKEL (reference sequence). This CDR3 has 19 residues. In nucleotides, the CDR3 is TGTGCCAGCAGCCAATATTCGGGGAGGACGGAGAAACCTAACTATGGCTACACCTTC. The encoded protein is CASSQYSGRTEKPNYGYTF.

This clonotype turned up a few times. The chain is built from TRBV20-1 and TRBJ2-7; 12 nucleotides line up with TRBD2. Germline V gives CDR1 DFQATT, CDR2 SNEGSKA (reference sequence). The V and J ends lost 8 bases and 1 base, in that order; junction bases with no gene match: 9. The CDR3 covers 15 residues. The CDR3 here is CSTGLAGSSSYEQYF. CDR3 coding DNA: TGCAGTACCGGACTAGCGGGATCCTCTTCCTACGAGCAGTACTTC.

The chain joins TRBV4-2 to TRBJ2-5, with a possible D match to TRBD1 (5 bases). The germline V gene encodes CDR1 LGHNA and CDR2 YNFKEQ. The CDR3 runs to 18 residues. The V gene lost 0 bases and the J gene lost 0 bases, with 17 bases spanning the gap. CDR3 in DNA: TGTGCCAGCAGCCAAGAAGGGGCCACGGCCTTGTACCAAGAGACCCAGTACTTC. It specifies CASSQEGATALYQETQYF.

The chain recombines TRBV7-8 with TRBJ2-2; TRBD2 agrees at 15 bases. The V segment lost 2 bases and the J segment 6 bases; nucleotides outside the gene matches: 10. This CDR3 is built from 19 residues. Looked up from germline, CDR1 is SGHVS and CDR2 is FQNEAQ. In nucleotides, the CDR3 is TGTGCCAGCAGCTTAACCGGGACTAGCGGGGGGCCTAAGCCCGGGGAGCTGTTTTTT. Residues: CASSLTGTSGGPKPGELFF.

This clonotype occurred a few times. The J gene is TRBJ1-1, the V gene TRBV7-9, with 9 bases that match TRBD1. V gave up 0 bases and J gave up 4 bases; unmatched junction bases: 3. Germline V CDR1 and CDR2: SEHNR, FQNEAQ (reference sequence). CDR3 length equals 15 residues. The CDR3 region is CASSLADRGGTEAFF. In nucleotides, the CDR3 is TGTGCCAGCAGCTTAGCGGACAGGGGTGGCACTGAAGCTTTCTTT. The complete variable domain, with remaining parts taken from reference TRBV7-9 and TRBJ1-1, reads DTGVSQNPRHKITKRGQNVTFRCDPISEHNRLYWYRQTLGQGPEFLTYFQNEAQLEKSRLLSDRFSAERPKGSFSTLEIQRTEQGDSAMYLCASSLADRGGTEAFFGQGTRLTVV.

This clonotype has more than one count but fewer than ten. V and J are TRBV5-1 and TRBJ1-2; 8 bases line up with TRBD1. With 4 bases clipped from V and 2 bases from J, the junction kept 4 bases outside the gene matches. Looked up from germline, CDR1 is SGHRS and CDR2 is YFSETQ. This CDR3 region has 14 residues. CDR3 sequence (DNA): TGCGCCAGCAGCATCGGACAGGGCAACTATGGCTACACCTTC. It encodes CASSIGQGNYGYTF.

For the CDR3, the DNA is TGTGCCAGCAGCGAAGGGGGGGGGAGGGCCTACGAGCAGTACTTC. Translated, it gives CASSEGGGRAYEQYF. The J gene is TRBJ2-4, the V gene TRBV5-6; possibly TRBD2 for D (7 bases). The end of the DNA aligns better with TRBJ2-7, so the J call may be wrong. CDR3 length: 15 residues. In germline, CDR1 is SGHDT, CDR2 YYEEEE.

The CDR3 protein is CSVSNGQGRWDIQYF. CDR3 sequence (DNA): TGCAGCGTTTCAAACGGACAGGGGAGATGGGACATTCAGTACTTC. This chain links TRBV29-1 with TRBJ2-4; 9 bases are shared with TRBD1. This CDR3 is built from 15 residues. Trimming at V came to 5 bases and at J to 8 bases, leaving 13 bases not matched to a gene. The V gene's germline CDR1 is SQVTM and CDR2 ANQGSEA.

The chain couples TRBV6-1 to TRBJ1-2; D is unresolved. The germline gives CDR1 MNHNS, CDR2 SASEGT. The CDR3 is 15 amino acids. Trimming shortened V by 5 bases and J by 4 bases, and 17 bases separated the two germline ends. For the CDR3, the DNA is TGTGCCAGCAGTTATCCGGGCCCTGACCCCTATGGCTACACCTTC. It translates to CASSYPGPDPYGYTF.

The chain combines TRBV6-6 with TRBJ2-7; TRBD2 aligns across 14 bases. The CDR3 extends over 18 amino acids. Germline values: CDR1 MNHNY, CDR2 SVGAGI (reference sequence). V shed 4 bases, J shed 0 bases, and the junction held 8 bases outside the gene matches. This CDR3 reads CASSSSAGTSGSSYEQYF. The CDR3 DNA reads TGTGCCAGCAGTTCAAGCGCCGGGACTAGCGGGAGCTCCTACGAGCAGTACTTC.

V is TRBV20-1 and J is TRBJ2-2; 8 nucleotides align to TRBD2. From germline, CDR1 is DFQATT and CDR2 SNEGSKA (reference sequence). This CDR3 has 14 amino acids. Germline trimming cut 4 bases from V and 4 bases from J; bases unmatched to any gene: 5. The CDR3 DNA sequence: TGCAGTGCTACCGGGGGGGGGACCACCGGGGAGCTGTTTTTT. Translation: CSATGGGTTGELFF.

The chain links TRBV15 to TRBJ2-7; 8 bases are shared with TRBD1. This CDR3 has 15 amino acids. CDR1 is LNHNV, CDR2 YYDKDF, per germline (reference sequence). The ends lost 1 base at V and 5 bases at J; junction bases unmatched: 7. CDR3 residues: CATSRARTGSNEQYF. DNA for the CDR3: TGTGCCACCAGCAGAGCCCGGACAGGGTCAAACGAGCAGTACTTC.

The CDR3 bases are TGCAGTGCTCGTAGCGGGAGCACAGATACGCAGTATTTT. Translation: CSARSGSTDTQYF. The J gene is TRBJ2-3, the V gene TRBV20-1, with 7 nucleotides matching TRBD2. With 5 bases clipped from V and 0 bases from J, the junction kept 2 bases outside the gene matches. The CDR3 has 13 residues. The germline V gene has CDR1 DFQATT and CDR2 SNEGSKA (reference sequence).